This is a list of T cell receptor beta chains from one sample in a study of regulatory T cells in long-lasting Graves disease. A single record per CDR3 protein comes from TCRdb applying MiXCR to the multiplex PCR reads. Counted here are approximately 460,000 distinct CDR3 sequences, roughly 17% occurring once; the ten biggest clones make up around 11%. This same sample was also taken into another study, of T cells in Graves' hyperthyroidism and ophthalmopathy.

The specimen was peripheral blood mononuclear cells (PBMCs), collected at new diagnosis, from a patient treated with antithyroid drugs. The receptor set was obtained from a woman in her 30s with Graves disease. Both conserved end residues are part of each CDR3. A D gene is named only where the DNA matches it firmly. Where a row states a size, it is once, few, many or the class of an expanded clone; other rows omit it.

clone_size d_call j_call v_call cdr3_aa cdr3_nt
few . TRBJ2-1 TRBV6-1 CASSWGGGVYNEQFF TGTGCCAGCAGCTGGGGAGGGGGGGTCTACAATGAGCAGTTCTTC
many . TRBJ2-5 TRBV6-1 CASSEAPSGRETQYF TGTGCCAGCAGTGAAGCGCCGTCAGGGAGGGAGACCCAGTACTTC
. TRBD2 TRBJ2-1 TRBV9 CASSVSKDAGTSGNNEQFF TGTGCCAGCAGCGTATCGAAGGATGCCGGGACTAGCGGCAACAATGAGCAGTTCTTC
. . TRBJ2-7 TRBV20-1 CSARKSYEQYF TGCAGTGCTCGCAAGTCCTACGAGCAGTACTTC
many TRBD1 TRBJ1-2 TRBV2 CASSVWTGNGYTF TGTGCCAGCAGTGTTTGGACAGGGAATGGCTACACCTTC
few . TRBJ2-1 TRBV27 CASSYLQGSYNEQFF TGTGCCAGCAGTTATCTACAGGGCTCCTACAATGAGCAGTTCTTC
. . TRBJ1-2 TRBV5-4 CASSLRQSSRDGYTF TGTGCCAGCAGCTTGCGGCAGTCTTCAAGGGATGGCTACACCTTC
few TRBD2 TRBJ2-1 TRBV12-3/TRBV12-4 CASTPAGNEQFF TGTGCCAGCACCCCAGCGGGAAATGAGCAGTTCTTC
. . TRBJ1-2 TRBV27 CASKALDSSYGYTF TGTGCCAGCAAGGCTCTGGACAGCTCCTATGGCTACACCTTC
few . TRBJ1-2 TRBV7-9 CASSLGTRYTF TGTGCCAGCAGCTTAGGGACTCGCTACACCTTC
few . TRBJ1-2 TRBV11-2 CASSLEMGGFNYGYTF TGTGCCAGCAGCTTAGAAATGGGGGGGTTCAACTATGGCTACACCTTC
. . TRBJ2-7 TRBV20-1 CSARAGSHEQYF TGCAGTGCTAGAGCAGGGTCCCACGAGCAGTACTTC
many . TRBJ2-7 TRBV28 CASSLQGYHEQYF TGTGCCAGCAGTTTACAGGGTTACCACGAGCAGTACTTC
few . TRBJ2-3 TRBV9 CASSVVGGTDTQYF TGTGCCAGCAGCGTAGTCGGCGGGACAGATACGCAGTATTTT
few TRBD1 TRBJ1-2 TRBV20-1 CSAPGDRAKRDGYTF TGCAGTGCCCCGGGAGACAGGGCCAAAAGGGATGGCTACACCTTC
few . TRBJ2-2 TRBV12-3/TRBV12-4 CASSYRMNTGELFF TGTGCCAGCAGTTATCGGATGAACACCGGGGAGCTGTTTTTT
many TRBD2 TRBJ2-1 TRBV11-2 CASSIPPGTSSYNEQFF TGTGCCAGCAGCATTCCACCCGGGACTAGCTCCTACAATGAGCAGTTCTTC
once TRBD2 TRBJ2-1 TRBV12-3/TRBV12-4 CASSLAALAGTGGQFF TGTGCCAGCAGTTTAGCAGCCCTAGCGGGGACGGGTGGGCAGTTCTTC
. TRBD1 TRBJ1-1 TRBV7-8 CASSLAVLDRDTEAFF TGTGCCAGCAGCTTAGCGGTTTTAGACAGGGACACTGAAGCTTTCTTT
many . TRBJ1-2 TRBV5-5 CASSFPMPQVRADGYTF TGTGCCAGCAGCTTTCCAATGCCCCAAGTAAGGGCGGATGGCTACACCTTC
few . TRBJ2-2 TRBV18 CASSPRGVGTGELFF TGTGCCAGCTCACCTCGGGGAGTTGGGACCGGGGAGCTGTTTTTT
. TRBD1 TRBJ2-5 TRBV29-1 CSATPRTGVETQYF TGCAGCGCCACCCCCCGGACAGGAGTTGAGACCCAGTACTTC
many . TRBJ1-6 TRBV20-1 CSAPEMIDNSPLHF TGCAGTGCTCCAGAGATGATCGATAATTCACCCCTCCACTTT
many TRBD1 TRBJ2-5 TRBV6-5 CASSYAGTGVSETQYF TGTGCCAGCAGTTACGCCGGGACAGGGGTTTCTGAGACCCAGTACTTC
few . TRBJ1-2 TRBV29-1 CSVAGQTSGYGYTF TGCAGCGTTGCTGGACAGACTTCTGGGTATGGCTACACCTTC
many TRBD2 TRBJ2-1 TRBV7-7 CASSEETSGSYNEQFF TGTGCTAGCAGCGAAGAGACTAGCGGGTCCTACAATGAGCAGTTCTTC
. . TRBJ2-3 TRBV6-2/TRBV6-3 CASSRLGTDTQYF TGTGCCAGCAGTCGACTGGGCACAGATACGCAGTATTTT
many TRBD2 TRBJ2-1 TRBV27 CASSYPSGGHNEQFF TGTGCCAGCAGTTACCCCTCGGGAGGACACAATGAGCAGTTCTTC
many TRBD1 TRBJ2-4 TRBV7-2 CASSSGQGAQDIQYF TGTGCCAGCAGCTCAGGACAGGGGGCGCAGGACATTCAGTACTTC
many . TRBJ2-5 TRBV20-1 CSATPTWGETQYF TGCAGTGCTACTCCGACCTGGGGAGAGACCCAGTACTTC
many . TRBJ1-2 TRBV2 CASGDGGYTF TGTGCCAGCGGTGACGGTGGCTACACCTTC
. . TRBJ2-7 TRBV7-2 CASSPSPGSGRREQYF TGTGCCAGCAGCCCCTCTCCGGGCTCCGGGCGGCGCGAGCAGTACTTC
. TRBD2 TRBJ2-3 TRBV10-3 CAISRGLAGPPTDTQYF TGTGCCATCAGCCGAGGACTAGCGGGACCCCCCACAGATACGCAGTATTTT
few TRBD1 TRBJ2-5 TRBV19 CASSNTGTGDQETQYF TGTGCCAGTAGTAATACCGGGACAGGGGACCAAGAGACCCAGTACTTC
. TRBD2 TRBJ2-1 TRBV6-1 CASRSGGSYNEQFF TGTGCCAGCAGGTCGGGAGGCTCCTACAATGAGCAGTTCTTC
few . TRBJ2-1 TRBV14 CASSQRVGSYNEQFF TGTGCCAGCAGTCAGCGGGTCGGCTCCTACAATGAGCAGTTCTTC
few TRBD2 TRBJ2-7 TRBV4-1 CASSLGTSDYEQYF TGCGCCAGCAGCCTGGGGACTAGCGACTACGAGCAGTACTTC
many TRBD1 TRBJ1-5 TRBV18 CASSLETGLNQPQHF TGTGCCAGCTCGCTCGAGACAGGGCTTAATCAGCCCCAGCATTTT
many TRBD1 TRBJ1-1 TRBV24-1 CATLTNRDSNTEAFF TGTGCCACCCTGACTAACCGGGACAGTAACACTGAAGCTTTCTTT